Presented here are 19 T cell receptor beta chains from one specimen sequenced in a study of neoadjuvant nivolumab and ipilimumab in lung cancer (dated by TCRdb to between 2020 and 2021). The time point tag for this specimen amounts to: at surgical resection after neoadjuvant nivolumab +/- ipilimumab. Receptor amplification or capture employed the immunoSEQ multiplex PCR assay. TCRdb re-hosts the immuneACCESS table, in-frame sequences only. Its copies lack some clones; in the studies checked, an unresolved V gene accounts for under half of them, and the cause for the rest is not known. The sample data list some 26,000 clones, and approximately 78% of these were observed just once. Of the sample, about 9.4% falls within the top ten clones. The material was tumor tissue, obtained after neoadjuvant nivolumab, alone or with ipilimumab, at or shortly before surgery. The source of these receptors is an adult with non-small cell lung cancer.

This CDR3 is CASSETLTGIYGYTF. Here the CDR3 DNA reads TGCGCCAGCAGTGAGACCTTGACAGGGATCTATGGCTACACCTTC. This rearrangement joins TRBV10-2 to TRBJ1-2; 7 nucleotides line up with TRBD1. There are 15 residues in the CDR3. The V gene's germline CDR1 is WSHSY and CDR2 SAAADI. V lost 2 bases and J lost 4; bases outside the gene matches: 7.

For the CDR3, the DNA is TGTGCCAGCAGTCCCGGGACAGGGTATAACTATGGCTACACCTTC. Translated, it gives CASSPGTGYNYGYTF. The chain has TRBV11-2 and TRBJ1-2, with 9 positions matching TRBD1. The CDR3 is made up of 15 amino acids. Germline V gene lookup returns CDR1 SGHAT and CDR2 FQNNGV. Unmatched junction bases numbered 6, after V lost 6 bases and J lost 1 base. Full variable domain (remainder filled in from reference TRBV11-2 and TRBJ1-2): EAGVAQSPRYKIIEKRQSVAFWCNPISGHATLYWYQQILGQGPKLLIQFQNNGVVDDSQLPKDRFSAERLKGVDSTLKIQPAKLEDSAVYLCASSPGTGYNYGYTFGSGTRLTVV.

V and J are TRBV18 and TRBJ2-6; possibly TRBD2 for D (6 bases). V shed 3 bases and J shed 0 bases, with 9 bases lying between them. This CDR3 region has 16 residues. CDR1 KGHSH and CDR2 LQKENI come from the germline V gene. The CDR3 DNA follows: TGTGCCAGCTCACCGGGGGGAAGCTCTGGGGCCAACGTCCTGACTTTC. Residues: CASSPGGSSGANVLTF.

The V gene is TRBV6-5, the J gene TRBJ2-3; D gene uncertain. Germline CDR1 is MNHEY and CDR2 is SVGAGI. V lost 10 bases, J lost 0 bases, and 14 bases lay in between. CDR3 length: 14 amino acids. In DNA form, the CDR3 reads TGTGCCACCCAGGTCTCCACTAGCACAGATACGCAGTATTTT. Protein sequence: CATQVSTSTDTQYF.

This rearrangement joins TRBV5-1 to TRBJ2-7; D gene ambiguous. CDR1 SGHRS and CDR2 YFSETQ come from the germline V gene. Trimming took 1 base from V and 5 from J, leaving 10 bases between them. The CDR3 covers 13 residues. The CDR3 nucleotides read TGCGCCAGCAGCTTGACAGAGATCCACGAGCAGTACTTC. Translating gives CASSLTEIHEQYF.

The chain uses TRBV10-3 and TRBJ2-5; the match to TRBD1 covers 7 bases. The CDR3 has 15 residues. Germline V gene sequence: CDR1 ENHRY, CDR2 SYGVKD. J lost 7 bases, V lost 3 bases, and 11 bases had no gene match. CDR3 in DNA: TGTGCCATCAGTGAAGGGACAGCCTCCCGGGGGACCCAGTACTTC. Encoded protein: CAISEGTASRGTQYF.

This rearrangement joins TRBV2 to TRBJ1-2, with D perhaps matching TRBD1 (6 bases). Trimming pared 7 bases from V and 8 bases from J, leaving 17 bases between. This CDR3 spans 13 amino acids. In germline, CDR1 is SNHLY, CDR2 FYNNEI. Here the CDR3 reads CASILQGLLGYTF. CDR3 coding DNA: TGTGCCAGCATACTACAGGGACTTTTGGGCTACACCTTC.

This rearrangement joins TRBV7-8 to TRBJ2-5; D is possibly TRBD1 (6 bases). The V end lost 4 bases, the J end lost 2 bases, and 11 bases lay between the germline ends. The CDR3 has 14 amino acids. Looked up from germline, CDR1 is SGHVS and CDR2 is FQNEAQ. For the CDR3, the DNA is TGTGCCAGCAGCTCCCTCGGACAGCAAGAGACCCAGTACTTC. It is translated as CASSSLGQQETQYF.

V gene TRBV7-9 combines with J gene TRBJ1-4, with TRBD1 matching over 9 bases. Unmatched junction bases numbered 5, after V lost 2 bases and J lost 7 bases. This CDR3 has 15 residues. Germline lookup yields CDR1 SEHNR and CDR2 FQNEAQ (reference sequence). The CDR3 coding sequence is TGTGCCAGCAGCTTAAGGGACAGGGTGGGTGAAAAACTGTTTTTT. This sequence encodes CASSLRDRVGEKLFF.

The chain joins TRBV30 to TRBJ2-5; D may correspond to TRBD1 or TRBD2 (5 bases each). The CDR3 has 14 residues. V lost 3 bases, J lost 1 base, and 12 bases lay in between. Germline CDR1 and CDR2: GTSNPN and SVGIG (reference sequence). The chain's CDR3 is CAWSIGASQETQYF. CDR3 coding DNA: TGTGCCTGGAGCATCGGGGCTAGCCAAGAGACCCAGTACTTC.

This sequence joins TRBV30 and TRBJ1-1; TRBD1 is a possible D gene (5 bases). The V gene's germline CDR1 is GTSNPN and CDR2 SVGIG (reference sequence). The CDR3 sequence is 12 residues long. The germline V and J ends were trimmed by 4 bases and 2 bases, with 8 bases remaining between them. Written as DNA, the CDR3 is TGTGCCTGGAACCAGGGTAACACTGAAGCTTTCTTT. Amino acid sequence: CAWNQGNTEAFF.

DNA of the CDR3: TGTGCCAGCAGCTTAGGGGCTACCACAGATACGCAGTATTTT. As protein: CASSLGATTDTQYF. J is TRBJ2-3 and V is TRBV7-8; D is unclear. This CDR3 has 14 amino acids. The germline CDR1 and CDR2 sequences are SGHVS and FQNEAQ. The V and J ends lost 1 base and 2 bases respectively, with 7 bases between them.

The CDR3 region is CSVNRNTEAFF. The CDR3 DNA follows: TGCAGCGTAAACAGGAACACTGAAGCTTTCTTT. The J gene is TRBJ1-1, the V gene TRBV29-1, with D hard to call. The CDR3 runs to 11 residues. Between the trimmed V and J ends, which lost 6 bases and 1 base, there was a span of 6 bases. The germline V gene encodes CDR1 SQVTM and CDR2 ANQGSEA.

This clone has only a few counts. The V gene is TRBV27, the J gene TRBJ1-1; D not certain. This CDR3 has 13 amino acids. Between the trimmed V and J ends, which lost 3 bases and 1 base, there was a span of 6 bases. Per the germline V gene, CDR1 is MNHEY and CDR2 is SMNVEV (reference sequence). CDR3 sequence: CASSLEGNTEAFF. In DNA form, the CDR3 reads TGTGCCAGCAGTTTGGAGGGGAACACTGAAGCTTTCTTT.

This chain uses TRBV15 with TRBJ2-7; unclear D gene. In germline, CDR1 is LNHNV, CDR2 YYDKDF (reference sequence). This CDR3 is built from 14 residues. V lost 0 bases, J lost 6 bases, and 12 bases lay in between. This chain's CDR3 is CATSRDSSRSEQYF. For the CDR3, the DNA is TGTGCCACCAGCAGAGATTCCAGCAGGAGCGAGCAGTACTTC.

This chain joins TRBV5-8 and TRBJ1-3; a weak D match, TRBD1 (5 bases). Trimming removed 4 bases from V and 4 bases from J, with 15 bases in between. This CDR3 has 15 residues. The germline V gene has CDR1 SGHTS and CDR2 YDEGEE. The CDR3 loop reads CASSRDRARGNTIYF. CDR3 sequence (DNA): TGTGCCAGCAGCCGGGACCGCGCGCGAGGAAACACCATATATTTT.

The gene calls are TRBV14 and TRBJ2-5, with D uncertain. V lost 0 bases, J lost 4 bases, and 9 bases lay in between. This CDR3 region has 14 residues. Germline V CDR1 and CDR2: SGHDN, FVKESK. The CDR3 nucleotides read TGTGCCAGCAGCCAAGAACTCCTGGGAGAGACCCAGTACTTC. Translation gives CASSQELLGETQYF.

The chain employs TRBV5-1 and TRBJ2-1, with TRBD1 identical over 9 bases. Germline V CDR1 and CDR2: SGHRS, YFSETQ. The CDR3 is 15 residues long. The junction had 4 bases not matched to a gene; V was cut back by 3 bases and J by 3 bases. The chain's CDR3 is CASSSGTGLYNEQFF. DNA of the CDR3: TGCGCCAGCAGCTCTGGGACAGGGCTCTACAATGAGCAGTTCTTC. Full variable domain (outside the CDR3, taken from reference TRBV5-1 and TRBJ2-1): KAGVTQTPRYLIKTRGQQVTLSCSPISGHRSVSWYQQTPGQGLQFLFEYFSETQRNKGNFPGRFSGRQFSNSRSEMNVSTLELGDSALYLCASSSGTGLYNEQFFGPGTRLTVL.

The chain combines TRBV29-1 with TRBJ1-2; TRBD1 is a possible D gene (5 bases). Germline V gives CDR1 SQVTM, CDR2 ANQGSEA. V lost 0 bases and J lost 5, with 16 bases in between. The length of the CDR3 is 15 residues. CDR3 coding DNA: TGCAGCGTTGAAGATCAGGGTGTACAGTTATATGGCTACACCTTC. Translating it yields CSVEDQGVQLYGYTF. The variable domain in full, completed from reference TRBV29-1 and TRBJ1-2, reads SAVISQKPSRDICQRGTSLTIQCQVDSQVTMMFWYRQQPGQSLTLIATANQGSEATYESGFVIDKFPISRPNLTFSTLTVSNMSPEDSSIYLCSVEDQGVQLYGYTFGSGTRLTVV.